Listed below are T cell receptor beta chains from one sample, sequenced in a study of blood T cells in healthy people across ages. TCRdb redid the calling of the 5' RACE reads with MiXCR, one entry per CDR3 protein. The data hold 1.5 million to 2 million distinct CDR3 sequences, with about 39% observed a single time. Sequencing was carried out using blood. Every receptor here comes from a human donor in good health. The CDR3 runs from the conserved cysteine through the conserved F or W. D genes are given only for firm matches. For some rows the clone size is stated as once, few or many, or as a class when expanded; others skip it.

d_call clone_size j_call v_call cdr3_nt cdr3_aa
TRBD1 few TRBJ2-2 TRBV6-2/TRBV6-3 TGTGCCAGCAGTTACCCCGGGACAGGGGGCCGGACCGGGGAGCTGTTTTTT CASSYPGTGGRTGELFF
- few TRBJ2-1 TRBV9 TGTGCCAGCAGCGCGACAGACTACCTGTCCTACAATGAGCAGTTCTTC CASSATDYLSYNEQFF
TRBD1 - TRBJ2-7 TRBV29-1 TGCAGCGTCCCTAGCGACAGGGGCGACGAGCAGTACTTC CSVPSDRGDEQYF
TRBD1 once TRBJ1-5 TRBV5-1 TGCGCCAGCAGCCCGGACAGGGGTGAACAGCCCCAGCATTTT CASSPDRGEQPQHF
- few TRBJ2-1 TRBV20-1 TGCAGTGCTATCGGAATGCCCTCCTACAATGAGCAGTTCTTC CSAIGMPSYNEQFF
- once TRBJ1-2 TRBV9 TGTGCCAGCAGCGCCGGAGGGCCCTTCAATGGCTATACCTTC CASSAGGPFNGYTF
TRBD1 few TRBJ1-1 TRBV20-1 TGCAGTGCCAAAGACAGGGGAGGACAAGCTTTCTTT CSAKDRGGQAFF
TRBD1 few TRBJ2-7 TRBV3-1 TGTGCCAGCAGCCAAGCTGGGACAGGGGCAACCTCCTACGAGCAGTACTTC CASSQAGTGATSYEQYF
TRBD1 - TRBJ2-3 TRBV20-1 TGCAGTGCTAGAGATAGGACAGGGGCCACAGATACGCAGTATTTT CSARDRTGATDTQYF
- few TRBJ2-5 TRBV15 TGTGCCACCAGCAGAGGAGACAACCAAGAGACCCAGTACTTC CATSRGDNQETQYF
- few TRBJ1-5 TRBV6-2/TRBV6-3 TGTGCCAGCAGTTATAAAATAAGGGCTCAGCCCCAGCATTTT CASSYKIRAQPQHF
- few TRBJ2-7 TRBV6-5 TGTGCCAGCAGCCCGTTCACGGGGCTCGAGCAGTACTTC CASSPFTGLEQYF
TRBD1 few TRBJ1-2 TRBV14 TGTGCCAGCAGTCAGGTGGGACAGGTTCGAGCTAACTATGGCTACACCTTC CASSQVGQVRANYGYTF
- - TRBJ1-2 TRBV7-9 TGTGCCAGCGGTGGGGTCGGTGCGACAGGCGGAAACTATGGCTACACCTTC CASGGVGATGGNYGYTF
- few TRBJ2-1 TRBV7-3 TGTGCCAGCAGCCCTGACTATTCCGCCTACAATGAGCAGTTCTTC CASSPDYSAYNEQFF
- - TRBJ2-5 TRBV7-9 TGTGCCAGCAGAGAGGGGTCAGCCGACCTCCAAGAGACCCAGTACTTC CASREGSADLQETQYF
TRBD2 - TRBJ2-1 TRBV28 TGTGCCAGTAGTTCCTCGGGTAGCGGGGGGGTCAATGAGCAGTTCTTC CASSSSGSGGVNEQFF
- - TRBJ2-3 TRBV11-2 TGTGCCAGCAGCTTAGGCGCAGATAGCACAGATACGCAGTATTTT CASSLGADSTDTQYF
- few TRBJ1-1 TRBV6-5 TGTGCCAGCACTAGGGCCCTTAACACTGAAGCTTTCTTT CASTRALNTEAFF
TRBD2 few TRBJ2-5 TRBV12-5 TGTGCTAGTGGTCCGAGCGGGAGGGAGACCCAGTACTTC CASGPSGRETQYF
- few TRBJ2-5 TRBV7-8 TGTGCCAGCAGCTCTGGGGGGCCGTATGAGACCCAGTACTTC CASSSGGPYETQYF
TRBD1 - TRBJ2-7 TRBV5-1 TGCACCAGCAGCACCTTACAGGGGGCGACCACGACCTACGAGCAGTACTTC CTSSTLQGATTTYEQYF
- few TRBJ1-6 TRBV10-3 TGTGCCATCCTCGCTGGGGAAAATTCACCCCTCCACTTT CAILAGENSPLHF
TRBD1 once TRBJ1-3 TRBV28 TGTGCCAGCAGTTTTGAGACAGGGTTCGGCACCATATATTTT CASSFETGFGTIYF
- - TRBJ2-5 TRBV12-3/TRBV12-4 TGTGCCAGCAGTTTAATCCTAAAGGGGCCCACGACCCAGTACTTC CASSLILKGPTTQYF
- - TRBJ1-4 TRBV7-8 TGTGCCAGCAGCCTACGGGCCGTGGGGGGGCAGAGGGCAACTAATGAAAAACTGTTTTTT CASSLRAVGGQRATNEKLFF
TRBD1 - TRBJ1-1 TRBV6-2/TRBV6-3 TGTGCCAGCAGTGTACCGGGACAGGGATTCAGTAATGAAGCTTTCTTT CASSVPGQGFSNEAFF
- - TRBJ2-1 TRBV10-3 TGTGCCATCAGTTCAGGGGTTAGCTCCTACAATGAGCAGTTCTTC CAISSGVSSYNEQFF
- - TRBJ2-5 TRBV15 TGTGCCACCAGCAGAGATCGCTCGGACCAACGGACCCAGTACTTC CATSRDRSDQRTQYF
- - TRBJ2-5 TRBV5-5 TGTGCCAGCAGCTTGTTGGCATCCCAAGAGACCCAGTACTTC CASSLLASQETQYF
TRBD1 - TRBJ1-5 TRBV12-3/TRBV12-4 TGTGCCAGCAGTTTTTCTCTACAGGGGGCCTACCCCCAGCATTTT CASSFSLQGAYPQHF
TRBD1 many TRBJ2-7 TRBV5-8 TGTGCCAGCAGCCGGACAGGGGGCAGTTCCTACGAGCAGTACTTC CASSRTGGSSYEQYF
- - TRBJ1-2 TRBV2 TGTGCCAGCAGAGCCGACAGTTGGCCTTATGGCTACACCTTC CASRADSWPYGYTF
- many TRBJ2-6 TRBV7-3 TGTGCCAGCAGCCCGGGGGCTGGGGCCAACGTCCTGACTTTC CASSPGAGANVLTF
TRBD2 - TRBJ2-1 TRBV10-3 TGTGCCATCAGTGGCGGGGGGGGCTACAATGAGCAGTTCTTC CAISGGGGYNEQFF
- - TRBJ1-5 TRBV12-3/TRBV12-4 TGTGCCAGCAGTTTAGAGCCAGGGGTTCAGCCCCAGCATTTT CASSLEPGVQPQHF
- - TRBJ2-7 TRBV5-1 TGCGCCAGCAGCTTGAGGGGATCCCGGTACGAGCAGTACTTC CASSLRGSRYEQYF
- few TRBJ1-2 TRBV12-3/TRBV12-4 TGTGCCAGCAGTCCACGGGCCGGAATCTATGGCTACACCTTC CASSPRAGIYGYTF
- - TRBJ1-4 TRBV12-3/TRBV12-4 TGTGCCAGCAGTCCTTTCGGACAGACCCATAATGAAAAACTGTTTTTT CASSPFGQTHNEKLFF
TRBD1 few TRBJ2-1 TRBV7-9 TGTGCCAGCAGCTTAGGGGGGTTCGGGACAGGACCTTACAATGAGCAGTTCTTC CASSLGGFGTGPYNEQFF
TRBD1 few TRBJ2-7 TRBV20-1 TGCAGTGCCCCTCGACAGGGTGCCTACGAGCAGTACTTC CSAPRQGAYEQYF
- few TRBJ2-4 TRBV24-1 TGTGCCACCAGTGACGAATGGAACATTCAGTACTTC CATSDEWNIQYF
- - TRBJ1-2 TRBV5-1 TGCGCCAGCAGCTTGGCCTCGCCCGCTAACTATGGCTACACCTTC CASSLASPANYGYTF
- many TRBJ2-7 TRBV18 TGTGCCAGCTCACCGGGGAGCCACGAGCAGTACTTC CASSPGSHEQYF
- - TRBJ2-1 TRBV10-3 TGTGCCATCAGTGTTTCGGGGATGAATGAGCAGTTCTTC CAISVSGMNEQFF
- many TRBJ2-4 TRBV12-3/TRBV12-4 TGTGCCAGCAGTTTTGGGCTAGCCGTCATTCAGTACTTC CASSFGLAVIQYF
- few TRBJ1-4 TRBV15 TGTGCCACCAGCAGAGCAAGGCGCAACCTTGCTTATAATGAAAAACTGTTTTTT CATSRARRNLAYNEKLFF
- few TRBJ1-4 TRBV18 TGTGCCAGCTCCCCGATACGGGATGAAAAACTGTTTTTT CASSPIRDEKLFF
- few TRBJ2-5 TRBV4-1 TGCGCCAGCAGCCCTCCCGGGGGGCGGGCGTACCAAGAGACCCAGTACTTC CASSPPGGRAYQETQYF